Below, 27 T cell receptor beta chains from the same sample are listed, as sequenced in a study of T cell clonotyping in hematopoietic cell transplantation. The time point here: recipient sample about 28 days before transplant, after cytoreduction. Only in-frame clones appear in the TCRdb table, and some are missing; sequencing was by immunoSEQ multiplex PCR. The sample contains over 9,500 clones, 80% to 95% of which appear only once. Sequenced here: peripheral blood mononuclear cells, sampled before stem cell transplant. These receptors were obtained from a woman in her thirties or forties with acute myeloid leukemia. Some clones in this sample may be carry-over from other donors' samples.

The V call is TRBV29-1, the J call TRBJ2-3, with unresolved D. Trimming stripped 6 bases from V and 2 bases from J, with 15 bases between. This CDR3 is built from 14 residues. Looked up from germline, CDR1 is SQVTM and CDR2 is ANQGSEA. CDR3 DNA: TGCAGCGTGACCATAGCTGGTCTCACAGATACGCAGTATTTT. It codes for CSVTIAGLTDTQYF.

The CDR3 sequence is CASSQDGDRDLSEQFF. CDR3 DNA sequence: TGTGCCAGCAGCCAAGACGGGGACAGGGACTTGAGTGAGCAGTTCTTC. The genes are TRBV4-2 and TRBJ2-1; 9 bases are shared with TRBD1. This CDR3 has 16 amino acids. V gave up 0 bases and J gave up 9 bases; unmatched junction bases: 9. Looked up from germline, CDR1 is LGHNA and CDR2 is YNFKEQ.

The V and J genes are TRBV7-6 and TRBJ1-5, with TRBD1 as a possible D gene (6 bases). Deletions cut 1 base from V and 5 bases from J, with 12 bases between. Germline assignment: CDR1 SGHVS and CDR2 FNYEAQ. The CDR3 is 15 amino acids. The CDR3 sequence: CASSLGGRGDQPQHF. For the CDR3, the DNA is TGTGCCAGCAGCTTAGGGGGCAGGGGAGATCAGCCCCAGCATTTT. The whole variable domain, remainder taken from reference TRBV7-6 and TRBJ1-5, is GAGVSQSPRYKVTKRGQDVALRCDPISGHVSLYWYRQALGQGPEFLTYFNYEAQQDKSGLPNDRFSAERPEGSISTLTIQRTEQRDSAMYRCASSLGGRGDQPQHFGDGTRLSIL.

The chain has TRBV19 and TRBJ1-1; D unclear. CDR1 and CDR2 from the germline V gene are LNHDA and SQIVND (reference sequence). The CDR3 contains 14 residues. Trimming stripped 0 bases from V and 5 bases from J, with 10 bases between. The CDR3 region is CASSIDGGGTEAFF. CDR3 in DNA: TGTGCCAGTAGTATAGACGGAGGAGGGACTGAAGCTTTCTTT.

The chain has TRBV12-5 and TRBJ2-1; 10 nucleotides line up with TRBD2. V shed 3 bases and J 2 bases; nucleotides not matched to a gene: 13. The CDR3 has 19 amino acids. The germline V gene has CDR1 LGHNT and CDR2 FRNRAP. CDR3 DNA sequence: TGTGCTAGTGGTTTAGTTGAACTAGCGGGAATACGTGCCTACAATGAGCAGTTCTTC. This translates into CASGLVELAGIRAYNEQFF.

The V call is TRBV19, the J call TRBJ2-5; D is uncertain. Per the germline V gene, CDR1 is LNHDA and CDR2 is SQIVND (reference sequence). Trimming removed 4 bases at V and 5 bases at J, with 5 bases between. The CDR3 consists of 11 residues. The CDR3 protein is CASSRAETQYF. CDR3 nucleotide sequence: TGTGCCAGTAGTAGGGCGGAGACCCAGTACTTC.

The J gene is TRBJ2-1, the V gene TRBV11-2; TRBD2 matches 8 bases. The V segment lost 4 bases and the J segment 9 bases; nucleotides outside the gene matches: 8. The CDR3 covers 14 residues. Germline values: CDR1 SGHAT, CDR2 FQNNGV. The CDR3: CASSSAGASLEQFF. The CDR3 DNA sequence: TGTGCCAGCAGCTCAGCGGGAGCATCCCTTGAGCAGTTCTTC.

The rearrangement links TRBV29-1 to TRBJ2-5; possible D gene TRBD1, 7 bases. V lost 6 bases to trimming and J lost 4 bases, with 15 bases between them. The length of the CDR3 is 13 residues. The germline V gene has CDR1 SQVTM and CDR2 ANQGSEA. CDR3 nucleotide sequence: TGCAGCGTGGGAGGACAGGCTATAGAGACCCAGTACTTC. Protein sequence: CSVGGQAIETQYF.

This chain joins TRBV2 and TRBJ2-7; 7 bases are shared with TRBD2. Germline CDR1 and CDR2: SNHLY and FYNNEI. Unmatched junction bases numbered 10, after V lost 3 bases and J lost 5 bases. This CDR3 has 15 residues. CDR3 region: CASSDRGDLLDEQYF. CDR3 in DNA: TGTGCCAGCAGTGATCGGGGGGATCTCCTGGACGAGCAGTACTTC.

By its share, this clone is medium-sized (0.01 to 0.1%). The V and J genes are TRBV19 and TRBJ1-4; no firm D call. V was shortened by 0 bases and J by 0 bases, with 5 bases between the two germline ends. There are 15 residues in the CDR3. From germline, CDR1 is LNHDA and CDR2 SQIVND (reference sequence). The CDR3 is CASSIDRATNEKLFF. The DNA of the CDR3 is TGTGCCAGTAGTATAGACCGAGCAACTAATGAAAAACTGTTTTTT. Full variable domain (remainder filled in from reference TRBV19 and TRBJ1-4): DGGITQSPKYLFRKEGQNVTLSCEQNLNHDAMYWYRQDPGQGLRLIYYSQIVNDFQKGDIAEGYSVSREKKESFPLTVTSAQKNPTAFYLCASSIDRATNEKLFFGSGTQLSVL.

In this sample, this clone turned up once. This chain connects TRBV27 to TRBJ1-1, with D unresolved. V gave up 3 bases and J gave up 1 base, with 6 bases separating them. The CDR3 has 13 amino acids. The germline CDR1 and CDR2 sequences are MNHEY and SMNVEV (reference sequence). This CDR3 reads CASSLMRNTEAFF. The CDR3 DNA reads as TGTGCCAGCAGTTTGATGCGGAACACTGAAGCTTTCTTT.

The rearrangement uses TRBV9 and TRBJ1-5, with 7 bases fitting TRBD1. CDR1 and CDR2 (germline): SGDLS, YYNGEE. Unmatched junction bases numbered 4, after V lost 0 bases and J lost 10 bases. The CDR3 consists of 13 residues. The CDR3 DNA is TGTGCCAGCAGCGTAGTAGGGGGCGGCCCCCAGCATTTT. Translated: CASSVVGGGPQHF. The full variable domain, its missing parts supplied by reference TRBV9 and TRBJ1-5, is DSGVTQTPKHLITATGQRVTLRCSPRSGDLSVYWYQQSLDQGLQFLIQYYNGEERAKGNILERFSAQQFPDLHSELNLSSLELGDSALYFCASSVVGGGPQHFGDGTRLSIL.

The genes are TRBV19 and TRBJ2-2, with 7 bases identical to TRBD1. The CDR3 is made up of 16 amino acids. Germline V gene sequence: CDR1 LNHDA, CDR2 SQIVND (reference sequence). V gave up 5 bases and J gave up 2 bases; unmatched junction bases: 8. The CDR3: CASSPSGQSNTGELFF. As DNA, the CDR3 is TGTGCCAGTAGTCCGTCGGGACAGAGTAACACCGGGGAGCTGTTTTTT.

The CDR3 region is CAISEGEATGELFF. CDR3 in DNA: TGTGCCATCAGTGAAGGGGAGGCCACCGGGGAGCTGTTTTTT. The rearrangement uses TRBV10-3 and TRBJ2-2; D possibly corresponds to TRBD2 (6 bases). CDR1 and CDR2 (germline): ENHRY, SYGVKD. The CDR3 covers 14 residues. V was shortened by 3 bases and J by 4 bases, with 9 bases between the two germline ends.

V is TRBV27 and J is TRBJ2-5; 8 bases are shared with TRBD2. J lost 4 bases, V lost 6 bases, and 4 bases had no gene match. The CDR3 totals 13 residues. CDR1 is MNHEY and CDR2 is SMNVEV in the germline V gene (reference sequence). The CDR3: CASRAGGGETQYF. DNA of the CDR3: TGTGCCAGCAGGGCGGGAGGAGGAGAGACCCAGTACTTC.

This CDR3 is CSVEDPASPRANEQFF. The CDR3 bases are TGCAGCGTTGAAGATCCGGCGTCTCCCCGGGCAAATGAGCAGTTCTTC. The chain combines TRBV29-1 with TRBJ2-1; no definite D call. The CDR3 consists of 16 residues. Between the trimmed V and J ends, which lost 0 bases and 7 bases, there was a span of 19 bases. Germline CDR1 SQVTM, CDR2 ANQGSEA.

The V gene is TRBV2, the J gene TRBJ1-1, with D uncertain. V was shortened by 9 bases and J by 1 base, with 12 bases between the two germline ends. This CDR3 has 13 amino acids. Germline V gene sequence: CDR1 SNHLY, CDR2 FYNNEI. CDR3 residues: CASYLRENTEAFF. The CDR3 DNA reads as TGTGCCAGTTATCTGCGGGAGAACACTGAAGCTTTCTTT.

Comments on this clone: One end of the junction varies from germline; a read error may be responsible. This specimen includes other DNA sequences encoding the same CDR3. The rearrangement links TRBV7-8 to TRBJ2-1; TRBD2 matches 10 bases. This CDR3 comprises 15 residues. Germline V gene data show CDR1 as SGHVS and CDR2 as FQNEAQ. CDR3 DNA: TGTGCCAGCAGCCTAGCTAGCGGGAGTTCGAATGAGCAGTTCTTC. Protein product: CASSLASGSSNEQFF.

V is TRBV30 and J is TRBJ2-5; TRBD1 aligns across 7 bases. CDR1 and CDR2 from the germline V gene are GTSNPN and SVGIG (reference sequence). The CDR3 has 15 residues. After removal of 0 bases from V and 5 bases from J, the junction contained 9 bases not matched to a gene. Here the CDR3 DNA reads TGTGCCTGGAGTGTACTAGGGGGCGGCGGGGAGACCCAGTACTTC. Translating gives CAWSVLGGGGETQYF.

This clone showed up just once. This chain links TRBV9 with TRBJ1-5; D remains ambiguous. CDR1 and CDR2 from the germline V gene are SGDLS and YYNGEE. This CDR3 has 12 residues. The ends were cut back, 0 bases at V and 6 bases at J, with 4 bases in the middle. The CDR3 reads CASSVDSQPQHF. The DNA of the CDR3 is TGTGCCAGCAGCGTAGATTCTCAGCCCCAGCATTTT.

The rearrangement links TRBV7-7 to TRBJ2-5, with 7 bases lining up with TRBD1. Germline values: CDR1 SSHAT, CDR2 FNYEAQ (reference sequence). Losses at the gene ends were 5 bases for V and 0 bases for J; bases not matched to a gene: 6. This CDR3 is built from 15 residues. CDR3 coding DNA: TGTGCCAGCAGCGGTACAGGGGTTTACCAAGAGACCCAGTACTTC. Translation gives CASSGTGVYQETQYF.

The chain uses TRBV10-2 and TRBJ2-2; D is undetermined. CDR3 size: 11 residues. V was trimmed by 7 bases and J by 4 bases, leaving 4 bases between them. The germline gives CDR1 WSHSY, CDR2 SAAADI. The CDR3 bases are TGCGCCAGCACCTCCACCGGGGAGCTGTTTTTT. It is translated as CASTSTGELFF.

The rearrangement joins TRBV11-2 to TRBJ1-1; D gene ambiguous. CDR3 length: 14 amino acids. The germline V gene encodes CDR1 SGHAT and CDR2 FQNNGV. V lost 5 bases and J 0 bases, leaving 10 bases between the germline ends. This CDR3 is CASSIGGVNTEAFF. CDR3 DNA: TGTGCCAGCAGCATTGGCGGGGTGAACACTGAAGCTTTCTTT.

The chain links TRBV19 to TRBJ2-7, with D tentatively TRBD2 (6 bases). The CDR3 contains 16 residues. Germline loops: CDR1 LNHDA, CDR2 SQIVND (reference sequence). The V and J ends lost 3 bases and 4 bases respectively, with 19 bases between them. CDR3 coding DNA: TGTGCCAGTAGTATTGGAGGGTTCGGGGGTAGGTACGAGCAGTACTTC. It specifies CASSIGGFGGRYEQYF.

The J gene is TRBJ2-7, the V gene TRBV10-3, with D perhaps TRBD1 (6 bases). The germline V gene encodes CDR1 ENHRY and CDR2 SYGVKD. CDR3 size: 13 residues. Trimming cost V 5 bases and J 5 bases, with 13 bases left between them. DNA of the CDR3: TGTGCCATCAGTCAGGGGACCGTGGACGAGCAGTACTTC. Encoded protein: CAISQGTVDEQYF.

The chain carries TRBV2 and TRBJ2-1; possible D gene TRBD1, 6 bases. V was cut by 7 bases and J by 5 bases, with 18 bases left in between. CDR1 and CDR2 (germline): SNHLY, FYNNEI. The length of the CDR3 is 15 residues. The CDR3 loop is CASTGPDRTNNEQFF. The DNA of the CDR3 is TGTGCCAGCACCGGGCCCGACAGGACCAACAATGAGCAGTTCTTC.

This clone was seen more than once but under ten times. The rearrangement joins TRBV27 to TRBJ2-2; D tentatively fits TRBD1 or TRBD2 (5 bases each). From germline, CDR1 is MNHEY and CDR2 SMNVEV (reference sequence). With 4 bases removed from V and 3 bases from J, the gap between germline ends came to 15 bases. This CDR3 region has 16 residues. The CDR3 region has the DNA TGTGCCAGCAGTTCCCCGGGACGCCAATACACCGGGGAGCTGTTTTTT. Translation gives CASSSPGRQYTGELFF.